The 27 T cell receptor beta chains below all came from one sample that was sequenced in a study of blood T cell repertoires in COVID-19 (dated by TCRdb to the early 2020s). The library came from the immunoSEQ multiplex PCR assay. TCRdb's version of the immuneACCESS table is confined to in-frame rearrangements and falls short of the full clone set. An unresolved V gene accounts for under half of the shortfall where checked; the remainder is of unknown origin. The sample yields nearly 200,000 clones; 85% to 90% were counted once. About 0.72% of the sample belongs to the ten largest clones. Source material: peripheral blood. The receptors shown here come from a woman in her 70s with acute or convalescent COVID-19.

The chain carries TRBV15 and TRBJ1-2, with D possibly being TRBD1 (5 bases). Between the trimmed V and J ends, which lost 1 base and 0 bases, there was a span of 12 bases. This CDR3 has 16 residues. Germline CDR1 reads LNHNV; CDR2 reads YYDKDF (reference sequence). CDR3 DNA: TGTGCCACCAGCAGAGGGAAACAGGTTACTAACTATGGCTACACCTTC. Amino acid sequence: CATSRGKQVTNYGYTF.

The V call is TRBV23-1, the J call TRBJ1-2; 7 bases align to TRBD1. TRBV23-1 carries the ORF label, with uncertain function. V was clipped by 2 bases and J by 0 bases; unmatched bases: 21. This CDR3 spans 21 amino acids. The CDR3 nucleotides read TGCGCCAGCAGTCAAGTTGACCTTCCGGGACAGATGACTAAAACTAACTATGGCTACACCTTC. Translated, it gives CASSQVDLPGQMTKTNYGYTF.

In this sample, this clone turned up a few times. The chain couples TRBV27 to TRBJ1-2; D call uncertain. The V gene's germline CDR1 is MNHEY and CDR2 SMNVEV (reference sequence). V lost 6 bases and J lost 3, with 14 bases in between. The CDR3 length is 14 residues. The CDR3, as DNA: TGTGCCAGCAGGACACCTCGTGGCGACTATGGCTACACCTTC. This codes for CASRTPRGDYGYTF.

This chain links TRBV5-1 with TRBJ1-1, with TRBD1 matching 11 bases. Germline V gene lookup returns CDR1 SGHRS and CDR2 YFSETQ. There are 16 residues in the CDR3. Trimming cost V 4 bases and J 6 bases; bases outside gene matches: 11. CDR3 region: CASSPSGTGGTAEAFF. The DNA for the CDR3 is TGCGCCAGCAGCCCCTCCGGGACAGGGGGTACCGCTGAAGCTTTCTTT.

This rearrangement joins TRBV14 to TRBJ2-7, with TRBD2 matching over 8 bases. CDR3 length: 12 residues. From germline, CDR1 is SGHDN and CDR2 FVKESK. The V segment lost 4 bases and the J segment 12 bases; nucleotides outside the gene matches: 8. This CDR3 is CASSPGLGSWYF. CDR3 coding DNA: TGTGCCAGCAGCCCGGGACTAGGGAGCTGGTACTTC.

This clone is a singleton in its sample. The rearrangement links TRBV2 to TRBJ1-5; TRBD1 might be the D (6 bases). This CDR3 spans 13 amino acids. Trimming took off 6 bases at V and 4 bases at J, with 10 bases between the two ends. In germline, CDR1 is SNHLY, CDR2 FYNNEI. CDR3 sequence (DNA): TGTGCCAGCAGGAGGGACACAAATCAGCCCCAGCATTTT. Amino acids: CASRRDTNQPQHF. The variable domain in full, with the rest retrieved from reference TRBV2 and TRBJ1-5, is EPEVTQTPSHQVTQMGQEVILRCVPISNHLYFYWYRQILGQKVEFLVSFYNNEISEKSEIFDDQFSVERPDGSNFTLKIRSTKLEDSAMYFCASRRDTNQPQHFGDGTRLSIL.

This rearrangement joins TRBV24-1 to TRBJ2-7, with 8 positions matching TRBD1. There are 14 residues in the CDR3. CDR1 and CDR2 from the germline V gene are KGHDR and SFDVKD. Trimming at V came to 3 bases and at J to 9 bases, leaving 9 bases not matched to a gene. The CDR3 DNA sequence: TGTGCCACCAGTGATCCCGGACAGGGTCAAAGGCAGTACTTC. It translates to CATSDPGQGQRQYF.

The V call is TRBV7-2, the J call TRBJ2-7; 10 bases map to TRBD2. The CDR3 consists of 15 residues. Germline V CDR1 and CDR2: SGHTA, FQGNSA. Trimming at V came to 1 base and at J to 9 bases, leaving 9 bases not matched to a gene. CDR3 in DNA: TGTGCCAGCAGCTTAGGCCCCGGCAGCGGGGGGGTGCAGTACTTC. It encodes CASSLGPGSGGVQYF.

This sequence joins TRBV6-5 and TRBJ2-7; 8 bases are shared with TRBD1. The CDR3 is made up of 15 amino acids. V lost 6 bases, J lost 4 bases, and 11 bases stayed unmatched. CDR1 is MNHEY and CDR2 is SVGAGI in the germline V gene. The CDR3, as DNA: TGTGCCAGCAGCCCCTCGACAGGGGAAGGTTACGAGCAGTACTTC. It encodes CASSPSTGEGYEQYF.

The gene calls are TRBV12-3 or TRBV12-4 and TRBJ1-5, with a possible D match to TRBD1 (5 bases). The V end was cut by 5 bases, the J end by 10 bases, with 12 bases between. This CDR3 is 12 amino acids long. CDR3 protein: CASSALGGPQHF. Written as DNA, the CDR3 is TGTGCCAGCAGTGCCCTGGGGGGACCCCAGCATTTT.

The V call is TRBV10-3, the J call TRBJ2-4; 13 nucleotides agree with TRBD2. Germline V gene sequence: CDR1 ENHRY, CDR2 SYGVKD. The CDR3 contains 17 residues. V lost 6 bases to trimming and J lost 5 bases; unmatched junction nucleotides: 10. CDR3 nucleotide sequence: TGTGCCATCAGCCCAGGACTAGCGGGAGCTCGGGAAAACATTCAGTACTTC. Its translation is CAISPGLAGARENIQYF.

This clone has only one observation. J is TRBJ2-6 and V is TRBV15; D is possibly TRBD2 (6 bases). Germline V gives CDR1 LNHNV, CDR2 YYDKDF (reference sequence). This CDR3 comprises 17 residues. With 3 bases removed from V and 0 bases from J, the gap between germline ends came to 12 bases. CDR3 in amino acids: CATSRTRGNSGANVLTF. CDR3 sequence (DNA): TGTGCCACCAGCAGGACTAGAGGTAACTCTGGGGCCAACGTCCTGACTTTC. The full variable domain, with the rest looked up from reference TRBV15 and TRBJ2-6, is DAMVIQNPRYQVTQFGKPVTLSCSQTLNHNVMYWYQQKSSQAPKLLFHYYDKDFNNEADTPDNFQSRRPNTSFCFLDIRSPGLGDTAMYLCATSRTRGNSGANVLTFGAGSRLTVL.

The rearrangement joins TRBV5-6 to TRBJ1-5; 10 bases are a match to TRBD1. With V trimmed by 2 bases and J by 0 bases, 8 bases remained unmatched. The CDR3 length is 18 residues. CDR1 and CDR2 (germline): SGHDT, YYEEEE. CDR3 nucleotide sequence: TGTGCCAGCAGCTTATTCCGGGACAGGGGTTATAGCAATCAGCCCCAGCATTTT. Translated: CASSLFRDRGYSNQPQHF.

Concerning this clone itself: In the same sample, other DNA sequences code for this CDR3. V gene TRBV7-2 combines with J gene TRBJ1-5, with a possible D match to TRBD1 (5 bases). The CDR3 sequence is 15 residues long. V was shortened by 1 base and J by 4 bases, with 11 bases between the two germline ends. Germline assignment: CDR1 SGHTA and CDR2 FQGNSA. In DNA form, the CDR3 reads TGTGCCAGCAGCTTAGTCTGGCAGGGAAATCAGCCCCAGCATTTT. Protein sequence: CASSLVWQGNQPQHF.

The chain combines TRBV19 with TRBJ2-1; 12 bases are shared with TRBD2. The trim removed 3 bases at V and 10 bases at J, leaving 10 bases unmatched. CDR3 length: 16 residues. Germline loops: CDR1 LNHDA, CDR2 SQIVND (reference sequence). The CDR3 DNA reads TGTGCCAGTAGTATTCGGGTGACTAGCGGGAGCAGCGAGCAGTTCTTC. The encoded protein is CASSIRVTSGSSEQFF.

The chain links TRBV9 to TRBJ2-5; TRBD1 matches 10 bases. V shed 4 bases, J shed 3 bases, and the junction held 3 bases outside the gene matches. CDR3 length equals 14 residues. Germline V gene lookup returns CDR1 SGDLS and CDR2 YYNGEE. The CDR3 DNA reads as TGTGCCAGCAGCCCGGGACAGGGGAAAGAGACCCAGTACTTC. Its protein product is CASSPGQGKETQYF.

This clone was seen once. The V and J genes are TRBV2 and TRBJ1-1, with a possible D match to TRBD1 (6 bases). The CDR3 runs to 14 residues. Between the trimmed V and J ends, which lost 8 bases and 0 bases, there was a span of 13 bases. Per germline, CDR1 SNHLY and CDR2 FYNNEI. This CDR3 reads CASLGTLMNTEAFF. CDR3 nucleotides: TGTGCCAGCTTGGGGACACTCATGAACACTGAAGCTTTCTTT.

This sequence joins TRBV5-1 and TRBJ2-1, with unresolved D. This CDR3 contains 14 residues. Trimming shortened V by 0 bases and J by 0 bases, and 4 bases separated the two germline ends. The germline V gene has CDR1 SGHRS and CDR2 YFSETQ. CDR3 bases: TGCGCCAGCAGCTTGGGAGGCTCCTACAATGAGCAGTTCTTC. It translates to CASSLGGSYNEQFF.

As DNA, the CDR3 is TGTGCCAGCAGCCAACTAGTACTGTTCGAGCAGTACTTC. Encoded protein: CASSQLVLFEQYF. The gene calls are TRBV7-2 and TRBJ2-7, with TRBD2 as a possible D gene (5 bases). The V gene lost 5 bases and the J gene lost 6 bases, with 14 bases spanning the gap. The CDR3 sequence is 13 residues long. From germline, CDR1 is SGHTA and CDR2 FQGNSA. The full variable domain, in which reference TRBV7-2 and TRBJ2-7 provide the parts outside the CDR3, is GAGVSQSPSNKVTEKGKDVELRCDPISGHTALYWYRQSLGQGLEFLIYFQGNSAPDKSGLPSDRFSAERTGGSVSTLTIQRTQQEDSAVYLCASSQLVLFEQYFGPGTRLTVT.

The V and J genes are TRBV29-1 and TRBJ2-5; D is perhaps TRBD2 (6 bases). Looked up from germline, CDR1 is SQVTM and CDR2 is ANQGSEA. The CDR3 consists of 18 residues. Trimming left V 0 bases short and J 5 bases short, with 25 bases between. The CDR3 bases are TGCAGCGTTGAAGATTTGGGGGGTATGAAAGCGCCCCGGGAGACCCAGTACTTC. Its translation is CSVEDLGGMKAPRETQYF.

This rearrangement joins TRBV7-9 to TRBJ1-2; no firm D call. The germline V gene has CDR1 SEHNR and CDR2 FQNEAQ (reference sequence). The CDR3 covers 14 residues. Trimming took off 1 base at V and 0 bases at J, with 6 bases between the two ends. The CDR3 DNA sequence: TGTGCCAGCAGCTTAGTAGCGTCTAACTATGGCTACACCTTC. As protein: CASSLVASNYGYTF. The variable domain in full, with the rest retrieved from reference TRBV7-9 and TRBJ1-2, is DTGVSQNPRHKITKRGQNVTFRCDPISEHNRLYWYRQTLGQGPEFLTYFQNEAQLEKSRLLSDRFSAERPKGSFSTLEIQRTEQGDSAMYLCASSLVASNYGYTFGSGTRLTVV.

The V and J genes are TRBV12-3 or TRBV12-4 and TRBJ1-2; D is unclear. Trimming removed 8 bases from V and 2 bases from J, with 6 bases in between. CDR3 length: 11 amino acids. The CDR3 spells CASSRNYGYTF. The CDR3 DNA follows: TGTGCCAGCTCCCGGAACTATGGCTACACCTTC.

The chain has TRBV3-1 (or the pseudogene TRBV3-2) and TRBJ2-5, with 7 bases identical to TRBD1. Trimming at V came to 4 bases and at J to 2 bases, leaving 7 bases not matched to a gene. Germline CDR1 is LGHDT and CDR2 is YNNKEL (reference sequence). The CDR3 totals 15 residues. The CDR3 protein is CASSLRQGQQETQYF. CDR3 nucleotide sequence: TGTGCCAGCAGCCTCCGACAGGGACAACAAGAGACCCAGTACTTC.

V usage is TRBV11-3 and J usage is TRBJ1-3; 7 bases match TRBD1. Germline CDR1 SGHNT, CDR2 YENEEA. This CDR3 spans 18 amino acids. The V gene end was trimmed by 7 bases and the J gene end by 3 bases; junction bases not matched to a gene: 18. CDR3 bases: TGTGCCAGCAAAACGGGACAGTCCTCCTCCGTTCGTGGAAACACCATATATTTT. As protein: CASKTGQSSSVRGNTIYF.

The CDR3 region has the DNA TGCGCCAGCAGCTTCTCCGGGACTAGCGGGGGCGGAACCGGGGAGCTGTTTTTT. Its translation: CASSFSGTSGGGTGELFF. The chain uses TRBV5-1 and TRBJ2-2, with TRBD2 matching over 14 bases. The CDR3 loop spans 18 amino acids. The V segment lost 2 bases and the J segment 5 bases; nucleotides outside the gene matches: 8. Germline V lookup: CDR1 SGHRS, CDR2 YFSETQ.

The chain uses TRBV28 and TRBJ2-5; 7 bases map to TRBD2. The CDR3 loop spans 15 amino acids. The ends lost 5 bases at V and 3 bases at J; junction bases unmatched: 9. Germline CDR1 reads MDHEN; CDR2 reads SYDVKM. The CDR3 DNA sequence: TGTGCCAGCAGTCCCACCGGGGGGATTGAAGAGACCCAGTACTTC. It translates to CASSPTGGIEETQYF.

The V and J genes are TRBV28 and TRBJ1-2; D gene ambiguous. V lost 8 bases and J lost 4, with 14 bases in between. The CDR3 covers 13 residues. Germline V gene data show CDR1 as MDHEN and CDR2 as SYDVKM. In DNA, the CDR3 is TGTGCCAGCCACCCCGGGGTGATCTATGGCTACACCTTC. Its translation: CASHPGVIYGYTF.